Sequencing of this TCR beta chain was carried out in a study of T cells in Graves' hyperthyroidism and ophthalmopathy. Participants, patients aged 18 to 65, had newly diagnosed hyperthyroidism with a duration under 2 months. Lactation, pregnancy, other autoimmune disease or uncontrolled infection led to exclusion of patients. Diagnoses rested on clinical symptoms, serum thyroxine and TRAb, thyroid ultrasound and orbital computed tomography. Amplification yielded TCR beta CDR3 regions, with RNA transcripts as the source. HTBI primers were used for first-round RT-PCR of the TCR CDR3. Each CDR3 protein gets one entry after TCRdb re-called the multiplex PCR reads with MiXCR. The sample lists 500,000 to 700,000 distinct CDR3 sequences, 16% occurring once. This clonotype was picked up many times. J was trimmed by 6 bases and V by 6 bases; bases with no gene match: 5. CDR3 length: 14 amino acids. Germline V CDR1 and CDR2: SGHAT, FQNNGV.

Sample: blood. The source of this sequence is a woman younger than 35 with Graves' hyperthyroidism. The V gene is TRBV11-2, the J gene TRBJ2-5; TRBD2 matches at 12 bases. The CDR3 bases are TGTGCCAGCAGAATTCTAGCGGGAGGGCAGACCCAGTACTTC. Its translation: CASRILAGGQTQYF. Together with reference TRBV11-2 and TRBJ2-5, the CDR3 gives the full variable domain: EAGVAQSPRYKIIEKRQSVAFWCNPISGHATLYWYQQILGQGPKLLIQFQNNGVVDDSQLPKDRFSAERLKGVDSTLKIQPAKLEDSAVYLCASRILAGGQTQYFGPGTRLLVL.